The 2 T cell receptor beta chains in this list originate from one sample, sequenced in a study of blood T cell repertoires in COVID-19. The repertoire was sequenced with immunoSEQ multiplex PCR; TCRdb's copy has only in-frame clones and lacks some. The data hold 150,000 to 200,000 clones, with 76% observed a single time. Sequenced: PBMCs or T cells enriched from blood (not recorded which). Receptor source: a woman in her fifties or sixties with acute COVID-19.

The chain uses TRBV6-2 or TRBV6-3 and TRBJ2-5; D might be TRBD2 (6 bases). V lost 5 bases and J lost 1, with 14 bases in between. The CDR3 is made up of 15 amino acids. The germline gives CDR1 MNHEY, CDR2 SVGEGT. The CDR3 loop is CASSIPGLSQETQYF. CDR3 nucleotide sequence: TGTGCCAGCAGTATACCGGGACTTAGCCAAGAGACCCAGTACTTC.

The J gene is TRBJ1-5, the V gene TRBV19; 7 nucleotides agree with TRBD1. Trimming at V came to 4 bases and at J to 6 bases, leaving 9 bases not matched to a gene. The CDR3 totals 15 residues. The germline V gene encodes CDR1 LNHDA and CDR2 SQIVND (reference sequence). The CDR3 loop reads CASSTNKQGTQPQHF. CDR3 DNA sequence: TGTGCCAGTAGTACCAACAAACAGGGGACTCAGCCCCAGCATTTT.